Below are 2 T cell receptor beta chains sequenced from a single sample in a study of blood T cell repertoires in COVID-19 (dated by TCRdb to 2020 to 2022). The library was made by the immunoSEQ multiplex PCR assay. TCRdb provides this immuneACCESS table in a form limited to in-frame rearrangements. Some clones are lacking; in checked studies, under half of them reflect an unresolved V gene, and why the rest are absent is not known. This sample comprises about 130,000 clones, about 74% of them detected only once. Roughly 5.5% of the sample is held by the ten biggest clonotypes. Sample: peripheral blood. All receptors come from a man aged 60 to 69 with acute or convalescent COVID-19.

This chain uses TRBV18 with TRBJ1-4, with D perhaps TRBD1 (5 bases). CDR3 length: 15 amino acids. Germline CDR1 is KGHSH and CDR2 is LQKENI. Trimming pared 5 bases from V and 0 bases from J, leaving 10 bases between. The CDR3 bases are TGTGCCAGCTCATCAGGGCAGGCAACTAATGAAAAACTGTTTTTT. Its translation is CASSSGQATNEKLFF. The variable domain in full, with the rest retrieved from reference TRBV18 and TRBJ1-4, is NAGVMQNPRHLVRRRGQEARLRCSPMKGHSHVYWYRQLPEEGLKFMVYLQKENIIDESGMPKERFSAEFPKEGPSILRIQQVVRGDSAAYFCASSSGQATNEKLFFGSGTQLSVL.

CDR3 bases: TGCGCCAGCAGCCCCGGACAGGCAACTAATGAAAAACTGTTTTTT. Protein: CASSPGQATNEKLFF. The V gene is TRBV5-1, the J gene TRBJ1-4; 7 nucleotides align to TRBD1. CDR3 length equals 15 residues. Germline-derived CDR1 and CDR2 are SGHRS and YFSETQ. J lost 0 bases, V lost 4 bases, and 3 bases had no gene match.